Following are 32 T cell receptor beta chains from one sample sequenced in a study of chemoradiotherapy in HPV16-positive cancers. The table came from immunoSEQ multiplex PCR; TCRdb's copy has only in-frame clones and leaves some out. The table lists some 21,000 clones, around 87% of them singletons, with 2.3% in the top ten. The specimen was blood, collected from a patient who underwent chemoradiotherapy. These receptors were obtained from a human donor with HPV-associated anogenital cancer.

The DNA of the CDR3 is TGTGCCAGCTCATCCGACGCGCCTACTGAAGCTTTCTTT. Protein sequence: CASSSDAPTEAFF. The chain combines TRBV18 with TRBJ1-1; D not certain. Germline V gene sequence: CDR1 KGHSH, CDR2 LQKENI. CDR3 length: 13 residues. V shed 5 bases and J shed 5 bases, with 12 bases lying between them.

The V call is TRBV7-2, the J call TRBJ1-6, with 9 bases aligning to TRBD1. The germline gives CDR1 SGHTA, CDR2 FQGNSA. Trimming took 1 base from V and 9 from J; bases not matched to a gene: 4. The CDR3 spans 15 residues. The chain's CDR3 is CASSLVGTGTSPLHF. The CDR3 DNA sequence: TGTGCCAGCAGCTTAGTAGGGACAGGGACTTCACCCCTCCACTTT.

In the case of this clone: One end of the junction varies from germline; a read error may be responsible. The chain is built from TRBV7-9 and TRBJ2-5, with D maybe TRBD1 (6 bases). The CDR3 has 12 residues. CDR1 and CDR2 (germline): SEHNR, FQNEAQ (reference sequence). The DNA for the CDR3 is TGTGCCAGCAGCTCCCAAGAGGGGACACGTAACTTC. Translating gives CASSSQEGTRNF.

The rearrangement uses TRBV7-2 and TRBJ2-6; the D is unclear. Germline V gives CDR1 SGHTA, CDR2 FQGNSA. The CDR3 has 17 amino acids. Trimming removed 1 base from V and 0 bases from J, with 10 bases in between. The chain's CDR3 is CASSLVGGYSGANVLTF. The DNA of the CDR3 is TGTGCCAGCAGCTTAGTGGGCGGTTACTCTGGGGCCAACGTCCTGACTTTC.

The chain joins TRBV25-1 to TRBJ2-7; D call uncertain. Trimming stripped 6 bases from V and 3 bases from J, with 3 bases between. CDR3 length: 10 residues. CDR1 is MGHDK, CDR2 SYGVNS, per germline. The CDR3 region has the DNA TGTGCCAGCAGGAGCTACGAGCAGTACTTC. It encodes CASRSYEQYF.

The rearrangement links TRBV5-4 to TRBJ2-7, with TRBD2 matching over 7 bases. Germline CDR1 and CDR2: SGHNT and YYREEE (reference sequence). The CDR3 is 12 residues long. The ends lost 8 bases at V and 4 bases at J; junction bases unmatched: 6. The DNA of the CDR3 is TGTGCCAGTTCCCAGGGAGGGTACGAGCAGTACTTC. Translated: CASSQGGYEQYF.

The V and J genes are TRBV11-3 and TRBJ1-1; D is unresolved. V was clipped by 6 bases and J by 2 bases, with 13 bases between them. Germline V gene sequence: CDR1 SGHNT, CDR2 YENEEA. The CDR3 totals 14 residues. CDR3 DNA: TGTGCCAGCAGGAGCAGGCGGGGAAACACTGAAGCTTTCTTT. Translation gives CASRSRRGNTEAFF.

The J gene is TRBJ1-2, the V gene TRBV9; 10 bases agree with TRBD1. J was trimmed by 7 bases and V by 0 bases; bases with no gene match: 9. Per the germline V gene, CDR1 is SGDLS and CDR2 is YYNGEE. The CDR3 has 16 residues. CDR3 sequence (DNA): TGTGCCAGCAGCGTAGCCCTAGGACAGGGGGAAGTTGGCTACACCTTC. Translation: CASSVALGQGEVGYTF.

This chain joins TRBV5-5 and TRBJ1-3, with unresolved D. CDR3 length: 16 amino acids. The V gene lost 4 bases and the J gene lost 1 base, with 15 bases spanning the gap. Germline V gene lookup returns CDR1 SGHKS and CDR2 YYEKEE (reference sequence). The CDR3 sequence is CASSRERAASGNTIYF. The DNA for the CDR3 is TGTGCCAGCAGCCGCGAGCGCGCCGCATCTGGAAACACCATATATTTT.

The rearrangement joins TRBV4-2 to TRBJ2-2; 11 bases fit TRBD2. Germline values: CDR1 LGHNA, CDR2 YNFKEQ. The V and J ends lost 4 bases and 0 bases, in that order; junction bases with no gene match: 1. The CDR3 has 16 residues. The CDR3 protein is CASSPTSGANTGELFF. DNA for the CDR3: TGTGCCAGCAGCCCGACTAGCGGGGCGAACACCGGGGAGCTGTTTTTT.

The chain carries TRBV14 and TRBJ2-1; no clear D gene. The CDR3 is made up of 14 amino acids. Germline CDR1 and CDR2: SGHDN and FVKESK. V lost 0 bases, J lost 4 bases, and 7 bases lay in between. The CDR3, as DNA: TGTGCCAGCAGCCAAGAGTACGCTTACAATGAGCAGTTCTTC. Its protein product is CASSQEYAYNEQFF.

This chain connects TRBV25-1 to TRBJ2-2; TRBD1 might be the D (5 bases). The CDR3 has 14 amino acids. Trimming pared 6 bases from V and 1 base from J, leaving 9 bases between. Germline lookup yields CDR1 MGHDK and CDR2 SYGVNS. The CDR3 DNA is TGTGCCAGCAGGGGGCGAGGGAACACCGGGGAGCTGTTTTTT. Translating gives CASRGRGNTGELFF.

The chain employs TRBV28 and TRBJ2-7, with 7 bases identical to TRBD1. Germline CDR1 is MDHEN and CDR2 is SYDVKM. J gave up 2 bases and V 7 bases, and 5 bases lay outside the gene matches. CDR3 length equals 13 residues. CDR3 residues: CASNRDSAYEQYF. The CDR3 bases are TGTGCCAGCAACCGGGACAGCGCCTACGAGCAGTACTTC. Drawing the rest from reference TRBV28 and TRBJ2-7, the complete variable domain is DVKVTQSSRYLVKRTGEKVFLECVQDMDHENMFWYRQDPGLGLRLIYFSYDVKMKEKGDIPEGYSVSREKKERFSLILESASTNQTSMYLCASNRDSAYEQYFGPGTRLTVT.

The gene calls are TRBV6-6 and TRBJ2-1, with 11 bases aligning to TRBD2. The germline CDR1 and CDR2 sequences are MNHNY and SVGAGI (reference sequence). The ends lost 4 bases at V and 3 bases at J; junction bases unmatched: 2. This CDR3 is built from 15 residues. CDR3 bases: TGTGCCAGCAGTTCGCTAGCGGGGGGCTACAATGAGCAGTTCTTC. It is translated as CASSSLAGGYNEQFF.

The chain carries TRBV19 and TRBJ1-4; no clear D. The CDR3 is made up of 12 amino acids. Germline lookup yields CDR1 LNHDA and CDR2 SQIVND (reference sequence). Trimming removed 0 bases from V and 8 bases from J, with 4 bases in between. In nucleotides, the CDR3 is TGTGCCAGTAGTATAGACGGGGAAAAACTGTTTTTT. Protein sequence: CASSIDGEKLFF.

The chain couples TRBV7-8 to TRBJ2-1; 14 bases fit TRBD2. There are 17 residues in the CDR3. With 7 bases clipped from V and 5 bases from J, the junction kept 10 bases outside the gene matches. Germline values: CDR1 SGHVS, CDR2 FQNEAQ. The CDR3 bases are TGTGCCAGCACCCTAAGGGCGGGACTAGCGGGGGACAATGAGCAGTTCTTC. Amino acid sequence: CASTLRAGLAGDNEQFF.

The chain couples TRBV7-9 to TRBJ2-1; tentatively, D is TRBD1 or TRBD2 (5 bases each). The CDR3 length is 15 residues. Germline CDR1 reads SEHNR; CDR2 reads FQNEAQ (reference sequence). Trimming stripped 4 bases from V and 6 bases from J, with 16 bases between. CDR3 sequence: CASSSGTTAGNEQFF. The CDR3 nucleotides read TGTGCCAGCAGCTCCGGGACGACCGCGGGCAATGAGCAGTTCTTC.

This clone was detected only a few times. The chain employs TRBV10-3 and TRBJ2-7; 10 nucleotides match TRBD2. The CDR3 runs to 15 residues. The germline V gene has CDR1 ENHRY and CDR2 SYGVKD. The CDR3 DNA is TGTCCAAATTCCGGGGCGGGACTAGCGCCCTACGAGCAGTACTTC. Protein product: CPNSGAGLAPYEQYF.

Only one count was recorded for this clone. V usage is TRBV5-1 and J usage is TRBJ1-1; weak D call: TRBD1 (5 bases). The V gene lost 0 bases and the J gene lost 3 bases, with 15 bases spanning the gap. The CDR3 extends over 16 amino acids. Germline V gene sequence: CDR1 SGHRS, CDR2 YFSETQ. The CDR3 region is CASSLDFTGRDTEAFF. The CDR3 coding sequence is TGCGCCAGCAGCTTGGACTTCACGGGACGGGACACTGAAGCTTTCTTT.

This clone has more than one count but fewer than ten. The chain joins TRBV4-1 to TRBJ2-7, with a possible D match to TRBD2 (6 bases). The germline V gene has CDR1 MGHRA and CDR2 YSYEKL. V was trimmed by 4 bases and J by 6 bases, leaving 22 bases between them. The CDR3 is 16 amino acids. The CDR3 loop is CASSPTSIQPLREQYF. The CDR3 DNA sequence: TGCGCCAGCAGCCCAACTAGCATCCAACCTCTACGCGAGCAGTACTTC.

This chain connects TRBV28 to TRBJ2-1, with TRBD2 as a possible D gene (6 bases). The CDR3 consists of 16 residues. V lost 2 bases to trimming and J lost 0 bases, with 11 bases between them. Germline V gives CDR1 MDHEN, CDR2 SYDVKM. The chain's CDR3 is CASSLASASSYNEQFF. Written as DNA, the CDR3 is TGTGCCAGCAGTTTAGCTAGCGCTAGCTCCTACAATGAGCAGTTCTTC.

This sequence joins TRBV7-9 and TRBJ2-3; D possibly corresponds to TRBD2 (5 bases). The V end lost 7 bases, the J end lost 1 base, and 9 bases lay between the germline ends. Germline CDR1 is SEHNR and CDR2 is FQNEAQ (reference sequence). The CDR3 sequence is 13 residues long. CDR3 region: CASNKEGTDTQYF. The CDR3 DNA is TGTGCCAGCAATAAGGAGGGCACAGATACGCAGTATTTT.

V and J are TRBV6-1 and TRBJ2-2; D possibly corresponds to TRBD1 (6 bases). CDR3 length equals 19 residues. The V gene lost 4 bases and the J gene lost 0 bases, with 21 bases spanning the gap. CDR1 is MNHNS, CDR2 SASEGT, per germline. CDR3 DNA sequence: TGTGCCAGCAGTGGACATCCTCAGGGGCCTCGATCGAACACCGGGGAGCTGTTTTTT. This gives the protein CASSGHPQGPRSNTGELFF.

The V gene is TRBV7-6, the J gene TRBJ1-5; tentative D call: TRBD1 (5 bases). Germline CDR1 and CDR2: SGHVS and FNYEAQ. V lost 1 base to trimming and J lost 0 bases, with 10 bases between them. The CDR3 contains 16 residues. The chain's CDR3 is CASSLGARASNQPQHF. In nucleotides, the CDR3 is TGTGCCAGCAGCTTAGGGGCCAGGGCTAGCAATCAGCCCCAGCATTTT.

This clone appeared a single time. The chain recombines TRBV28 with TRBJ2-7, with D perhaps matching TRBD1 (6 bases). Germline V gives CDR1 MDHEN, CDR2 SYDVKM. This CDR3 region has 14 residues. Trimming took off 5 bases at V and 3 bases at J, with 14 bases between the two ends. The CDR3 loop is CASSTTGSLYEQYF. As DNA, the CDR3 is TGTGCCAGCAGTACGACAGGATCCCTCTACGAGCAGTACTTC.

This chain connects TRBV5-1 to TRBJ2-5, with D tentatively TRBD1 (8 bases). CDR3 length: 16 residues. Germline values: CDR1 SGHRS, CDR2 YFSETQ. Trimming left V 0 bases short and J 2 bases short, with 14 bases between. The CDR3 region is CASSLGTGRVQETQYF. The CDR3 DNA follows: TGCGCCAGCAGCTTGGGGACAGGGAGGGTTCAAGAGACCCAGTACTTC.

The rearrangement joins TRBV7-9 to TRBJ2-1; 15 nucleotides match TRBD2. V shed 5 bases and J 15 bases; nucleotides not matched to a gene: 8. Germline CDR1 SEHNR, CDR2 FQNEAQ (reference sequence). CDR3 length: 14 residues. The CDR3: CASSPGLAGGKMFF. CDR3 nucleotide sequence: TGTGCCAGCAGCCCCGGACTAGCGGGGGGGAAGATGTTCTTC.

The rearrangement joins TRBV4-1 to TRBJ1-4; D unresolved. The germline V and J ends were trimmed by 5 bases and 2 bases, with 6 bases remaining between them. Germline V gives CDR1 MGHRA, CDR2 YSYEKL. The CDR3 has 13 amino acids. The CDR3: CASSSQTNEKLFF. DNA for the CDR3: TGCGCCAGCAGCAGCCAGACTAATGAAAAACTGTTTTTT.

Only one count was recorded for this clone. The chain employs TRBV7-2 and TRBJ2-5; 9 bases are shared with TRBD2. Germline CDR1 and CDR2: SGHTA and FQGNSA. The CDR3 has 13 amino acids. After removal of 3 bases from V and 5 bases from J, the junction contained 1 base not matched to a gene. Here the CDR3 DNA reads TGTGCCAGCAGCTTGAGCGGGGGGGAGACCCAGTACTTC. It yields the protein CASSLSGGETQYF.

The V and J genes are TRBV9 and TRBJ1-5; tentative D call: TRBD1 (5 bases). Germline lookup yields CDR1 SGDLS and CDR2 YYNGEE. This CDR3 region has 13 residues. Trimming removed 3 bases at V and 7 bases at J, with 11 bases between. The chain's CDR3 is CASSGRDSQPQHF. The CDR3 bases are TGTGCCAGCAGCGGGAGAGACAGCCAGCCCCAGCATTTT. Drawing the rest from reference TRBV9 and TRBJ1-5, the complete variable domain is DSGVTQTPKHLITATGQRVTLRCSPRSGDLSVYWYQQSLDQGLQFLIQYYNGEERAKGNILERFSAQQFPDLHSELNLSSLELGDSALYFCASSGRDSQPQHFGDGTRLSIL.

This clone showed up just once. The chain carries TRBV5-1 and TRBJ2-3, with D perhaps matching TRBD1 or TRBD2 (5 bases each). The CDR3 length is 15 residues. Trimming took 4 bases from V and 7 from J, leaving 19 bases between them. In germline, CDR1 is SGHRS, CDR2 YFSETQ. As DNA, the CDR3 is TGCGCCAGCAGCACCCGGGACCAGTTCGTGAATACGCAGTATTTT. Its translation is CASSTRDQFVNTQYF.

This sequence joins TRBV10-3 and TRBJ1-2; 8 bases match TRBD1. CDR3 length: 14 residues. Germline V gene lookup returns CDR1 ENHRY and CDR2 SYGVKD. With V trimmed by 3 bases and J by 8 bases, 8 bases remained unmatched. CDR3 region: CAISDYVPGGGYTF. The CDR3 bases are TGTGCCATCAGTGACTACGTCCCAGGGGGCGGCTACACCTTC.